The 14 T cell receptor beta chains reported below all come from one sample, sequenced in a study of PD-1 blockade in classical Hodgkin lymphoma. Only in-frame clones appear in the TCRdb table, and some are missing; sequencing was by immunoSEQ multiplex PCR. The sample lists roughly 56,000 clones; nearly 90% were seen once. Time point given: cycle 4 day 1 (C4D1), after five to seven weeks of nivolumab. Relapses following autologous stem cell transplantation were seen in all patients, with brentuximab vedotin exposure varying. Sequencing used peripheral blood mononuclear cells (PBMCs), obtained before the fourth cycle of nivolumab. These receptors all stem from a human donor with classical Hodgkin lymphoma.

The chain employs TRBV5-1 and TRBJ2-1; 12 nucleotides agree with TRBD2. The length of the CDR3 is 16 residues. Germline V CDR1 and CDR2: SGHRS, YFSETQ. V shed 0 bases and J 8 bases; nucleotides not matched to a gene: 6. The CDR3: CASSLVASGGEYEQFF. The CDR3 coding sequence is TGCGCCAGCAGCTTGGTCGCTAGCGGGGGGGAATATGAGCAGTTCTTC.

The rearrangement joins TRBV5-1 to TRBJ1-5; D ambiguous. Trimming took 0 bases from V and 7 from J, leaving 11 bases between them. The CDR3 totals 14 residues. Germline assignment: CDR1 SGHRS and CDR2 YFSETQ. CDR3 sequence reads: CASSLGKEGQPQHF. DNA of the CDR3: TGCGCCAGCAGCTTGGGGAAGGAGGGCCAGCCCCAGCATTTT.

This clone was counted between two and nine times. V gene TRBV6-5 combines with J gene TRBJ2-2; D is ambiguous. Per germline, CDR1 MNHEY and CDR2 SVGAGI. Deletions cut 6 bases from V and 7 bases from J, with 9 bases between. The CDR3 runs to 12 residues. DNA for the CDR3: TGTGCCAGCAGCCCCAGTGTCGGGGAGCTGTTTTTT. This codes for CASSPSVGELFF.

The chain is built from TRBV7-8 and TRBJ1-1; no firm D call. The germline V gene encodes CDR1 SGHVS and CDR2 FQNEAQ. The V end lost 2 bases, the J end lost 1 base, and 8 bases lay between the germline ends. CDR3 size: 14 residues. The CDR3 spells CASSLNYGNTEAFF. The CDR3 DNA is TGTGCCAGCAGCTTAAATTATGGGAACACTGAAGCTTTCTTT.

V and J are TRBV6-1 and TRBJ1-4; D unclear. In germline, CDR1 is MNHNS, CDR2 SASEGT. The CDR3 covers 15 residues. Trimming left V 7 bases short and J 4 bases short, with 16 bases between. CDR3 loop: CASTPVKNHNEKLFF. In DNA form, the CDR3 reads TGTGCCAGCACCCCGGTGAAGAACCATAATGAAAAACTGTTTTTT.

V usage is TRBV13 and J usage is TRBJ1-1, with 7 bases identical to TRBD1. Germline values: CDR1 PRHDT, CDR2 FYEKMQ (reference sequence). The CDR3 has 13 residues. V was clipped by 1 base and J by 8 bases; unmatched bases: 4. This CDR3 reads CASSLAPQGEAFF. CDR3 in DNA: TGTGCCAGCAGCTTAGCCCCACAGGGGGAAGCTTTCTTT.

The V and J genes are TRBV5-1 and TRBJ1-1, with D possibly TRBD1 on 5 matching bases. The CDR3 runs 14 residues. V was shortened by 0 bases and J by 5 bases, with 11 bases between the two germline ends. Germline assignment: CDR1 SGHRS and CDR2 YFSETQ. The CDR3 nucleotides read TGCGCCAGCAGCTTGGAAGGGGTACGGACTGAAGCTTTCTTT. As protein: CASSLEGVRTEAFF.

V and J are TRBV6-6 and TRBJ2-5; no definite D call. TRBJ2-7 matches the DNA end more closely, so the J call is doubtful. This CDR3 region has 14 residues. The germline gives CDR1 MNHNY, CDR2 SVGAGI (reference sequence). In DNA form, the CDR3 reads TGTGCCAGCAGTTACTCTGGAAATGTCTACGAGCAGTACTTC. Translation gives CASSYSGNVYEQYF.

J is TRBJ2-5 and V is TRBV19; the match to TRBD2 covers 10 bases. The CDR3 runs 17 residues. The germline gives CDR1 LNHDA, CDR2 SQIVND (reference sequence). The V gene end was trimmed by 5 bases and the J gene end by 2 bases; junction bases not matched to a gene: 11. In DNA form, the CDR3 reads TGTGCCAGTAGTTCCAACCTCCAACTAGCGGGGCAAGAGACCCAGTACTTC. It translates to CASSSNLQLAGQETQYF.

V and J are TRBV7-9 and TRBJ2-1; 7 bases align to TRBD2. Germline V gene lookup returns CDR1 SEHNR and CDR2 FQNEAQ (reference sequence). The J segment lost 6 bases and the V segment lost 4 bases, leaving 9 bases of the junction unmatched. CDR3 size: 15 residues. CDR3 protein: CASSSAGVPSNEQFF. Written as DNA, the CDR3 is TGTGCCAGCAGCTCCGCGGGGGTGCCTAGCAATGAGCAGTTCTTC.

This chain connects TRBV28 to TRBJ2-1; D is undetermined. This CDR3 region has 15 residues. Germline loops: CDR1 MDHEN, CDR2 SYDVKM. Trimming cost V 4 bases and J 2 bases, with 12 bases left between them. The CDR3 DNA reads as TGTGCCAGCAGTTCTCTCGCGTTCACCTACAATGAGCAGTTCTTC. It encodes CASSSLAFTYNEQFF.

The chain couples TRBV5-1 to TRBJ2-5; D gene unclear. Germline V gene sequence: CDR1 SGHRS, CDR2 YFSETQ. The CDR3 sequence is 14 residues long. Trimming removed 0 bases at V and 5 bases at J, with 11 bases between. CDR3 sequence (DNA): TGCGCCAGCAGCTTGGAAGTAGGGCGGGAGACCCAGTACTTC. Protein: CASSLEVGRETQYF. The whole variable domain, filled in from reference TRBV5-1 and TRBJ2-5, reads KAGVTQTPRYLIKTRGQQVTLSCSPISGHRSVSWYQQTPGQGLQFLFEYFSETQRNKGNFPGRFSGRQFSNSRSEMNVSTLELGDSALYLCASSLEVGRETQYFGPGTRLLVL.

Note on this clone: Additional DNA sequences in this sample encode the identical CDR3. The chain has TRBV5-1 and TRBJ1-4; 7 nucleotides match TRBD1. J was trimmed by 3 bases and V by 0 bases; bases with no gene match: 2. CDR3 length: 15 amino acids. CDR1 is SGHRS, CDR2 YFSETQ, per germline. The chain's CDR3 is CASSLAGTANEKLFF. The CDR3 nucleotides read TGCGCCAGCAGCTTGGCGGGGACAGCTAATGAAAAACTGTTTTTT.

The chain joins TRBV5-1 to TRBJ2-3; a weak D match, TRBD2 (5 bases). The germline V gene has CDR1 SGHRS and CDR2 YFSETQ. The CDR3 consists of 13 residues. V dropped 4 bases and J dropped 0 bases, with 6 bases sitting between them. In DNA form, the CDR3 reads TGCGCCAGCAGCCGAGGGAGCACAGATACGCAGTATTTT. Protein sequence: CASSRGSTDTQYF.